This T cell receptor beta chain was profiled in a study of blood T cell repertoires in COVID-19. Whole-study context: Sources were T cells, B-cell-depleted T cells, or PBMCs; the material itself was cDNA or gDNA.

Individuals aged roughly 18 to 95 years were recruited from about two dozen US areas. TCRdb keeps only in-frame clones here, not all; method: immunoSEQ multiplex PCR. The sample includes around 140,000 clones, about 87% of them seen just once. V lost 6 bases, J lost 5 bases, and 9 bases stayed unmatched. CDR1 is MNHEY and CDR2 is SVGAGI in the germline V gene. The CDR3 spans 15 residues. The material sequenced was PBMCs or T cells enriched from blood (not recorded which). The chain carries TRBV6-5 and TRBJ1-2, with 10 bases aligning to TRBD1. The receptor's source is a man between 45 and 60 years old in a cohort exposed to, infected with or recovered from COVID-19 (not recorded which). CDR3 protein: CASRRRGTGEYGYTF. In DNA, the CDR3 is TGTGCCAGCAGACGCCGGGGGACAGGGGAGTATGGCTACACCTTC.